Given below is one T cell receptor (beta chain) in context. The repertoire was sequenced with immunoSEQ multiplex PCR; TCRdb's copy has only in-frame clones and lacks some. The repertoire holds roughly 99,000 clones, with 88% as singletons. This sample was taken from a study of blood T cell repertoires in COVID-19. Background on the study: COVID-19 samples collected from the United States, Italy and Spain covered acute and convalescent phases.

The origin of this receptor is a middle-aged man with COVID-19, enrolled during active disease. The sequenced sample consisted of peripheral blood.

The CDR3 sequence: CASSEWKRGNHTDTQYF. The CDR3 nucleotides read TGCGCCAGCAGTGAGTGGAAGCGGGGGAACCACACAGATACGCAGTATTTT. The rearrangement joins TRBV10-1 to TRBJ2-3; TRBD2 matches at 8 bases. V lost 1 base and J lost 2; bases outside the gene matches: 8. Germline assignment: CDR1 WNHNN and CDR2 SYGVQD (reference sequence). The CDR3 runs 17 residues.